A selection of T cell receptor beta chains follows, all from one sample in a study of blood T cell repertoires in COVID-19. Data came from immunoSEQ multiplex PCR; TCRdb stores just in-frame clones and leaves some out. The sample records about 180,000 clones, roughly four fifths being singletons. The sequenced material came from peripheral blood. The receptors shown here come from a woman between 65 and 79 years old with COVID-19, enrolled during active disease. CDR3s include the opening cysteine and the closing phenylalanine or tryptophan. Each record gives: J gene, CDR3 length, D gene, clone size, V gene, CDR3 protein, CDR3 DNA. A D gene is named only where the DNA matches it firmly. Not all rows give a size; the values are once, few, many and, for expanded clones, a class.

>TRBJ2-1|16|TRBD2|-|TRBV9
CASSVVVGGYGNEQFF
TGTGCCAGCAGCGTAGTAGTCGGGGGGTATGGGAATGAGCAGTTCTTC
>TRBJ2-5|17|-|-|TRBV18
CASSIIQATNTQETQYF
TGTGCCAGCTCAATAATTCAGGCGACTAACACCCAAGAGACCCAGTACTTC
>TRBJ2-7|16|TRBD1|-|TRBV27
CASSSYRGRVSYEQYF
TGTGCCAGCAGTTCCTACAGGGGCCGGGTCTCCTACGAGCAGTACTTC
>TRBJ2-7|14|TRBD1|-|TRBV5-4
CASSWKTGNYEQYF
TGTGCCAGCAGCTGGAAGACAGGGAACTACGAGCAGTACTTC
>TRBJ2-3|13|-|-|TRBV18
CASSPNRDGTQYF
TGTGCCAGCTCACCTAACAGGGATGGGACGCAGTATTTT
>TRBJ1-2|13|-|-|TRBV28
CASSLVRSGGYTF
TGTGCCAGCAGTTTGGTACGCTCAGGGGGCTACACCTTC
>TRBJ2-5|15|TRBD2|-|TRBV4-2
CASSQVAGGLETQYF
TGTGCCAGCAGCCAAGTAGCGGGAGGCTTAGAGACCCAGTACTTC
>TRBJ2-3|17|TRBD2|many|TRBV7-2
CASTWIADRRRRESQYF
TGTGCCAGCACCTGGATAGCCGACAGAAGACGGCGGGAGTCGCAGTATTTT
>TRBJ2-5|15|TRBD2|-|TRBV7-2
CASRITSGGQETQYF
TGTGCCAGCAGAATAACTAGCGGGGGACAAGAGACCCAGTACTTC
>TRBJ2-5|14|-|medium-sized|TRBV7-8
CASRRGLGQETQYF
TGTGCCAGCAGAAGAGGGCTAGGCCAAGAGACCCAGTACTTC
>TRBJ2-7|13|-|-|TRBV24-1
CATSAGGLYEQYF
TGTGCCACCAGTGCGGGTGGCCTCTACGAGCAGTACTTC
>TRBJ2-7|15|TRBD2|-|TRBV28
CASSLATSGRGEQYF
TGTGCCAGCAGTTTGGCGACTAGCGGGAGAGGCGAGCAGTACTTC
>TRBJ2-1|16|-|-|TRBV6-1
CASSEGWADPYNEQFF
TGTGCCAGCAGTGAAGGATGGGCAGACCCCTACAATGAGCAGTTCTTC
>TRBJ2-7|17|-|-|TRBV27
CASSFTFSSVSTYEQYF
TGTGCCAGCAGTTTTACTTTTAGTAGCGTATCTACCTACGAGCAGTACTTC
>TRBJ1-3|15|-|-|TRBV5-1
CASSFNGEPGNTIYF
TGCGCCAGCAGCTTTAACGGGGAACCAGGAAACACCATATATTTT
>TRBJ2-1|16|-|-|TRBV9
CASGEGSARRGNEQFF
TGTGCCAGCGGGGAAGGTAGCGCTCGGCGGGGCAATGAGCAGTTCTTC
>TRBJ1-4|15|TRBD1|-|TRBV19
CASTYRGGTNEKLFF
TGTGCCAGTACGTACAGGGGAGGTACTAATGAAAAACTGTTTTTT
>TRBJ1-1|14|TRBD1|-|TRBV5-1
CASSPGQGITEAFF
TGCGCCAGCAGCCCCGGACAGGGTATCACTGAAGCTTTCTTT
>TRBJ2-7|13|-|-|TRBV15
CATSRDTPNEQYF
TGTGCCACCAGCAGAGATACCCCTAACGAGCAGTACTTC
>TRBJ2-5|16|TRBD1|-|TRBV18
CASSPWTGAIQETQYF
TGTGCCAGCTCACCTTGGACAGGGGCGATCCAAGAGACCCAGTACTTC
>TRBJ1-3|15|-|once|TRBV30
CAWSGRSPSGNTIYF
TGTGCCTGGAGTGGCAGATCCCCCTCTGGAAACACCATATATTTT
>TRBJ1-5|15|TRBD1|-|TRBV19
CASRPDRGGNQPQHF
TGTGCCAGTAGACCAGACAGGGGTGGCAATCAGCCCCAGCATTTT